What follows are 11 T cell receptor beta chains derived from one specimen sequenced in a study of CD8 T cells in Susac syndrome (dated by TCRdb to the late 2010s). Libraries came from the immunoSEQ multiplex PCR assay. RNA was extracted with the RNeasy kit and 0.5 to 1 ug was reverse transcribed using random hexamers. TCRdb reran the public reads through fastp at Q25 and MiXCR, keeping productive beta chains. Rows merge per CDR3 protein into single entries with the most common DNA and genes. The sample table contains about 150,000 distinct CDR3 sequences; only one count was recorded for around 95% of them. The ten largest account for just over 0.2% of the sample. The sequenced sample consisted of CD8+ T cells from PBMCs. The receptors stem from a human donor with multiple sclerosis.

The genes are TRBV6-5 and TRBJ2-5; maybe TRBD1 (6 bases). V was trimmed by 0 bases and J by 0 bases, leaving 11 bases between them. Per germline, CDR1 MNHEY and CDR2 SVGAGI. The CDR3 totals 16 residues. CDR3 sequence: CASSYSIQGDQETQYF. In DNA form, the CDR3 reads TGTGCCAGCAGTTACTCGATACAGGGTGACCAAGAGACCCAGTACTTC.

This chain uses TRBV27 with TRBJ2-1; D gene uncertain. The length of the CDR3 is 14 residues. Germline CDR1 reads MNHEY; CDR2 reads SMNVEV (reference sequence). Trimming removed 2 bases at V and 5 bases at J, with 10 bases between. CDR3 coding DNA: TGTGCCAGCAGTTTAAACAGCTTCAACAATGAGCAGTTCTTC. As protein: CASSLNSFNNEQFF.

This rearrangement joins TRBV27 to TRBJ1-5; D remains ambiguous. CDR1 is MNHEY and CDR2 is SMNVEV in the germline V gene (reference sequence). V lost 1 base, J lost 3 bases, and 16 bases lay in between. The CDR3 totals 17 residues. The CDR3 spells CASSLFRKLGSNQPQHF. The CDR3 DNA is TGTGCCAGCAGTTTATTTCGAAAGTTAGGGTCCAATCAGCCCCAGCATTTT.

The gene calls are TRBV19 and TRBJ2-1; D may be TRBD1 (6 bases). This CDR3 comprises 15 residues. Germline V gene sequence: CDR1 LNHDA, CDR2 SQIVND (reference sequence). The germline V and J ends were trimmed by 5 bases and 4 bases, with 15 bases remaining between them. The CDR3 region is CASSSRTVPYNEQFF. CDR3 sequence (DNA): TGTGCCAGTAGTTCCCGGACAGTCCCATACAATGAGCAGTTCTTC.

V and J are TRBV6-6 and TRBJ2-2; tentative D call: TRBD1 (5 bases). V was cut by 10 bases and J by 5 bases, with 11 bases left in between. The germline CDR1 and CDR2 sequences are MNHNY and SVGAGI (reference sequence). This CDR3 is 12 amino acids long. In DNA form, the CDR3 reads TGTGCCACCGTCCGGACAACCGGGGAGCTGTTTTTT. Its translation is CATVRTTGELFF.

The rearrangement joins TRBV7-6 to TRBJ2-6, with 10 bases identical to TRBD1. Trimming took 5 bases from V and 0 from J; bases not matched to a gene: 4. Germline lookup yields CDR1 SGHVS and CDR2 FNYEAQ. This CDR3 is 17 amino acids long. The CDR3, as DNA: TGTGCCAGCAGCCCGGGACAGGGGTACTCTGGGGCCAACGTCCTGACTTTC. The encoded protein is CASSPGQGYSGANVLTF.

The genes are TRBV30 and TRBJ2-7; 11 bases are shared with TRBD2. There are 16 residues in the CDR3. The germline CDR1 and CDR2 sequences are GTSNPN and SVGIG (reference sequence). The V segment lost 3 bases and the J segment 0 bases; nucleotides outside the gene matches: 7. CDR3 residues: CAWRDTSGGVSYEQYF. The DNA for the CDR3 is TGTGCCTGGAGAGATACTAGCGGGGGTGTCTCCTACGAGCAGTACTTC.

The chain combines TRBV7-9 with TRBJ2-7, with a weak D call TRBD1 (5 bases). The ends were cut back, 5 bases at V and 5 bases at J, with 19 bases in the middle. The CDR3 spans 15 residues. Germline CDR1 reads SEHNR; CDR2 reads FQNEAQ (reference sequence). The CDR3 nucleotides are TGTGCCAGCAGCATCCCGTTGGGGCCGAGCGACGAGCAGTACTTC. Translation gives CASSIPLGPSDEQYF.

The J gene is TRBJ2-1, the V gene TRBV9, with 8 positions matching TRBD1. Germline assignment: CDR1 SGDLS and CDR2 YYNGEE. The CDR3 spans 16 residues. V lost 5 bases and J lost 8; bases outside the gene matches: 15. The CDR3 protein is CASREQVGQVNHEQFF. DNA for the CDR3: TGTGCCAGCAGAGAGCAGGTGGGACAGGTAAATCATGAGCAGTTCTTC.

J is TRBJ1-1 and V is TRBV6-5; D call uncertain. CDR1 MNHEY and CDR2 SVGAGI come from the germline V gene. The CDR3 contains 11 residues. V gave up 2 bases and J gave up 8 bases, with 6 bases separating them. Written as DNA, the CDR3 is TGTGCCAGCAGTTACAACGGAGAAGCTTTCTTT. Its translation is CASSYNGEAFF.

V gene TRBV30 combines with J gene TRBJ2-7, with TRBD1 matching 8 bases. The CDR3 is 14 amino acids. Germline V CDR1 and CDR2: GTSNPN, SVGIG (reference sequence). Trimming removed 5 bases from V and 4 bases from J; junction bases left unmatched: 10. CDR3 in DNA: TGTGCCTGGGGCCGGACAGGGTCCCTATACGAGCAGTACTTC. Translation gives CAWGRTGSLYEQYF.